The sequence of this T cell receptor beta chain was determined in a study of T cell responses to AZD1222 COVID-19 vaccine. This table comes from immunoSEQ multiplex PCR, and its TCRdb copy is limited to in-frame clones, with some not included. The table has approximately 180,000 clones, about 88% seen once. Here the sequenced sample was peripheral blood, taken 28 days after the second AZD1222 dose. This TCR was sampled from an adult who received the AZD1222 COVID-19 vaccine.

DNA for the CDR3: TGTGCCAGTAGTCCAAATCAGGGGGCGGCCACTGAAGCTTTCTTT. This translates into CASSPNQGAATEAFF. The chain joins TRBV19 to TRBJ1-1; 8 bases are shared with TRBD1. The junction had 9 bases not matched to a gene; V was cut back by 5 bases and J by 4 bases. This CDR3 has 15 residues. Per germline, CDR1 LNHDA and CDR2 SQIVND (reference sequence).